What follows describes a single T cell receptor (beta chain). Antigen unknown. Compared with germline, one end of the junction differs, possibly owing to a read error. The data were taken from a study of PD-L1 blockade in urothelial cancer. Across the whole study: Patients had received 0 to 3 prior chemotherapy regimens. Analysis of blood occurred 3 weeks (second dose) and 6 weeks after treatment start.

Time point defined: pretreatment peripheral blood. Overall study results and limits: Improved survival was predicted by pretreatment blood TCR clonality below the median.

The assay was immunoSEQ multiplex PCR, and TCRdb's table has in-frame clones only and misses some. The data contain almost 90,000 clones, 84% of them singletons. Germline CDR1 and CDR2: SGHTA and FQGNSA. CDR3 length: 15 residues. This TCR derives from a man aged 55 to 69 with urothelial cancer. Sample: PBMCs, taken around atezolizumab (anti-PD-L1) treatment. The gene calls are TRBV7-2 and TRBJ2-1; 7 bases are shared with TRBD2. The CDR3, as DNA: TGTGCCAGCAGGTTAGCGGGCAGCCCCTACAATGAGCAGTTCTTC. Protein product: CASRLAGSPYNEQFF.